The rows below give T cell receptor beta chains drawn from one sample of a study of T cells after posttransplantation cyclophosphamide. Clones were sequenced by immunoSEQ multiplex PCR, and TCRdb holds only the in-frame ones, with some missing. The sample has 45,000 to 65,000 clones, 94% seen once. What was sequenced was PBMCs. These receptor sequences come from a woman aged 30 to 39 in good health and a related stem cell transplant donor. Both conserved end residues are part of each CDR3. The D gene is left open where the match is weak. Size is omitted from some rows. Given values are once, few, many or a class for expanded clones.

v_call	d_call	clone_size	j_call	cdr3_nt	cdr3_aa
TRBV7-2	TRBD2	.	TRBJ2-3	TGTGCCAGCGACGGGCCGGGACTAGTAACAGATACGCAGTATTTT	CASDGPGLVTDTQYF
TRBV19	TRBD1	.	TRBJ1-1	TGTGCCAGTAGTGACCGAACAGGGGGCGGCACTGAAGCTTTCTTT	CASSDRTGGGTEAFF
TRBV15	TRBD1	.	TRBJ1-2	TGTGCCACCAGAAAGGTCGGGACAGCGACTTATGGCTACACCTTC	CATRKVGTATYGYTF
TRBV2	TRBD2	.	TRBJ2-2	TGTGCCAGCAATGGACTAGCGGGCACCGGGGAGCTGTTTTTT	CASNGLAGTGELFF
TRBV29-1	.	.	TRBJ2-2	TGCAGCGTTGCCGACATAAACACCGGGGAGCTGTTTTTT	CSVADINTGELFF
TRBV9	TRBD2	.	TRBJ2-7	TGTGCCAGCAGCCCCCGGGGGGGGCCCTACGAGCAGTACTTC	CASSPRGGPYEQYF
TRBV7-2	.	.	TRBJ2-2	TGTGCCAGCAGCTTAGGGTTCGGGGGATCCGGGGAGCTGTTTTTT	CASSLGFGGSGELFF
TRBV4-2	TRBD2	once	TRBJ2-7	TGTGCCAGCAGCCAGACTAGCGGGGAATCCTACGAGCAGTACTTC	CASSQTSGESYEQYF
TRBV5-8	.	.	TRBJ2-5	TGTGCCAGCAGCTTGGGCAGACAAGAGACCCAGTACTTC	CASSLGRQETQYF
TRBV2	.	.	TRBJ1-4	TGTGCCAGCAGTGAAGCCGGAGGTTCAACTAATGAAAAACTGTTTTTT	CASSEAGGSTNEKLFF
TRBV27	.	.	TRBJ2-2	TGTGCCAGCAGAGCCCCGAGATGGCGAAAAGGGGCCGGGGAGCTGTTTTTT	CASRAPRWRKGAGELFF
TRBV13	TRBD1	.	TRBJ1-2	TGTGCCAGCAGCCCGAAGGGACAGTCGGGAAGCTATGGCTACACCTTC	CASSPKGQSGSYGYTF
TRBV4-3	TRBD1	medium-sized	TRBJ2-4	TGCGCCAGCAGCCAAGAGCCTGGACAGGGGGCCGACATTCAGTACTTC	CASSQEPGQGADIQYF
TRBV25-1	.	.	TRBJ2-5	TGTGCCAGCAGCGCTAGGGGTTTACAAGAGACCCAGTACTTC	CASSARGLQETQYF
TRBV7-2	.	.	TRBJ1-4	TGTGCCAGCAGCTTAATGGGGCCGCAGGGAAGAAAACTGTTTTTT	CASSLMGPQGRKLFF
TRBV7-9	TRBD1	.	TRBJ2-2	TGTGCCAGCAGCGATACCGGGACAGGGTCCCCCGGGGAGCTGTTTTTT	CASSDTGTGSPGELFF
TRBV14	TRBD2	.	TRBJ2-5	TGTGCCAGCAGCCAATGGACTAGCGGGCCTTACCAAGAGACCCAGTACTTC	CASSQWTSGPYQETQYF
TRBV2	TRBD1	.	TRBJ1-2	TGTGCCAGCAGGCAGGGGGAGGGCTACACCTTC	CASRQGEGYTF
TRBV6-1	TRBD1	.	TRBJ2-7	TGTGCCAGCAGTGAAGGCGGGAGACAGGGGGCCTACGAGCAGTACTTC	CASSEGGRQGAYEQYF
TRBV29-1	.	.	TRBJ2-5	TGCAGCGTTGATAGGAGCAGCCAAGAGACCCAGTACTTC	CSVDRSSQETQYF
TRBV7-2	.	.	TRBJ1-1	TGTGCCAGCAGCTTACGCACTATGAACACTGAAGCTTTCTTT	CASSLRTMNTEAFF
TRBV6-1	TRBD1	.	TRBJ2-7	TGTGCCAGCACCTCGGGACAGCGTACGGGGTACGAGCAGTACTTC	CASTSGQRTGYEQYF
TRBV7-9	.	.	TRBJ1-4	TGTGCCAGCAGCTTAGAGTCAGGCCTGGGTGAAAAACTGTTTTTT	CASSLESGLGEKLFF
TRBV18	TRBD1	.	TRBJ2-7	TGTGCCAGCTCACCCACGACAGGGTCCTCCTACGAGCAGTACTTC	CASSPTTGSSYEQYF
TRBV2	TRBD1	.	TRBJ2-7	TGTGCCAGCAGTGTCCGGACAGGGGTAGACTACGAGCAGTACTTC	CASSVRTGVDYEQYF
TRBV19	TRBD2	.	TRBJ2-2	TGTGCCAGTAGTCTGACTAGCGGGGGGGCTGGCACCGGGGAGCTGTTTTTT	CASSLTSGGAGTGELFF
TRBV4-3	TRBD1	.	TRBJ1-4	TGCGCCAGCAGCCAAGATAGTTTGGGGGGGACAGGTGGCGGGAAACTGTTTTTT	CASSQDSLGGTGGGKLFF
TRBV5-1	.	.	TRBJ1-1	TGCGCCAGCAGCTTGGAAGTGGGCTTGGGGAACACTGAAGCTTTCTTT	CASSLEVGLGNTEAFF
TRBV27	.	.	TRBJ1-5	TGTGCCAGCAGTTTAGCCGGGACACTGAATCAGCCCCAGCATTTT	CASSLAGTLNQPQHF
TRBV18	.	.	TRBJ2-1	TGTGCCAGCTCACCGCAGGGGAGTAGATGGAATGAGCAGTTCTTC	CASSPQGSRWNEQFF
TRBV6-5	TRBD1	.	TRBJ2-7	TGTGCCAGCATCAAAGACAGGGGGCAGTACGAGCAGTACTTC	CASIKDRGQYEQYF
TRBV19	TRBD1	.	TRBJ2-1	TGTGCCATCATGAGGGACAGGGGCGACAATGAGCAGTTCTTC	CAIMRDRGDNEQFF
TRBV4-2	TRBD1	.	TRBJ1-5	TGTGCCAGCAGCCATGGGGGCGGGACAGGGGTGGGTCAGCCCCAGCATTTT	CASSHGGGTGVGQPQHF
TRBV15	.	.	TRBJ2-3	TGTGCCACCAGCAGAGATGTGGGCGGGTCGCAGTATTTT	CATSRDVGGSQYF
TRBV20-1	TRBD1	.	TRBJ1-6	TGCAGTGCTGGGACAGGTTCACCCCTCCACTTT	CSAGTGSPLHF
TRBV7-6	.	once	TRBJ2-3	TGTGCCAGCAGCACCGGTCGCAGCACAGATACGCAGTATTTT	CASSTGRSTDTQYF
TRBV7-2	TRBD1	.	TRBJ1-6	TGTGCCAGCAGCAGGATGAACAGGGGGCCTAATTCACCCCTCCACTTT	CASSRMNRGPNSPLHF
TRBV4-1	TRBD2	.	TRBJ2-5	TGCGCCAGCAGCCAAGGGCGACTAGCGCCGGAGACCCAGTACTTC	CASSQGRLAPETQYF
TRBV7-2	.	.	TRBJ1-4	TGTGCCAGCAGCTTGAGTCAATTCGGTGAAAAACTGTTTTTT	CASSLSQFGEKLFF
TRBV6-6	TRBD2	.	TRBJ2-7	TGTGCCAGCAGTTCCGCGGGAGGGACCTACGAGCAGTACTTC	CASSSAGGTYEQYF
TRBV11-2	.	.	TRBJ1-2	TGTGCCAGCAGCTTAGAGGGAGACGGCTACACCTTC	CASSLEGDGYTF
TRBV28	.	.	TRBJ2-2	TGTGCCAGCAGTCAGCGAACCGGGGAGCTGTTTTTT	CASSQRTGELFF
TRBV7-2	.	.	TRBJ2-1	TGTGCCAGCAGCTTAGACTCCGCCCGTCTGAGCGGGCGCAATGAGCAGTTCTTC	CASSLDSARLSGRNEQFF
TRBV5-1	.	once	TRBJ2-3	TGCGCCAGCAGCTTAAGCCACCCCTACGATACGCAGTATTTT	CASSLSHPYDTQYF
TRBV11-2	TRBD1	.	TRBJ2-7	TGTGCCACAGGACAGGGGTTTGGGGGGACCTACGAGCAGTACTTC	CATGQGFGGTYEQYF
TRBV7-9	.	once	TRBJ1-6	TGTGCCAGCAGCTTCGGAGGAGGGGATAATTCACCCCTCCACTTT	CASSFGGGDNSPLHF
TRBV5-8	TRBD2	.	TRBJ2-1	TGTGCCAGCATCCCTAGCGGGGGGGTAAGGAATGAGCAGTTCTTC	CASIPSGGVRNEQFF
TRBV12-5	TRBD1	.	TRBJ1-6	TGTGCTAGGGACAGGGAGGCGAAGAATTCACCCCTCCACTTT	CARDREAKNSPLHF
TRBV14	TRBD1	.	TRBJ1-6	TGTGCCAGCAGCCATACCGGGACAGGGGGCTCACCCCTCCACTTT	CASSHTGTGGSPLHF
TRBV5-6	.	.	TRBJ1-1	TGTGCCAGCAGCCCCCTCGGGGGGAACACTGAAGCTTTCTTT	CASSPLGGNTEAFF
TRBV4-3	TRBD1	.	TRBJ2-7	TGCGCCAGCAGCCAAGAATACGAGACAGGGGCCTACGAGCAGTACTTC	CASSQEYETGAYEQYF
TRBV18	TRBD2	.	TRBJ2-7	TGTGCCAGCTCACCCAGCGGGGTCCCCTCCTACGAGCAGTACTTC	CASSPSGVPSYEQYF
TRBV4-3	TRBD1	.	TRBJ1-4	TGCGCCAGCAGCCAACAGGACAGGGCAACTAATGAAAAACTGTTTTTT	CASSQQDRATNEKLFF
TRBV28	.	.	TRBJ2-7	TGTGCCGGTGCGGCGGACACCTCCTACGAGCAGTACTTC	CAGAADTSYEQYF
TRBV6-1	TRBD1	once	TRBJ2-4	TGTGCCACCGAACAGGGGGGAGCCAAAAACATTCAGTACTTC	CATEQGGAKNIQYF
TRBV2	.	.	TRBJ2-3	TGTGCCAGCAGTACAGCTCCTAGCACAGATACGCAGTATTTT	CASSTAPSTDTQYF
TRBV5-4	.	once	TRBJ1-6	TGTGCCAGCAGCTTGGAGATCCCAGGGTCCAATTCACCCCTCCACTTT	CASSLEIPGSNSPLHF
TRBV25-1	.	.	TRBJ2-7	TGTGCCAGCAGTGAAGAGGTCAGGGCATGGCAGTACTTC	CASSEEVRAWQYF
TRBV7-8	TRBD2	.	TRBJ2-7	TGTGCCAGCAGCTTATGGGGAGCGGGGCACCCATACGAGCAGTACTTC	CASSLWGAGHPYEQYF